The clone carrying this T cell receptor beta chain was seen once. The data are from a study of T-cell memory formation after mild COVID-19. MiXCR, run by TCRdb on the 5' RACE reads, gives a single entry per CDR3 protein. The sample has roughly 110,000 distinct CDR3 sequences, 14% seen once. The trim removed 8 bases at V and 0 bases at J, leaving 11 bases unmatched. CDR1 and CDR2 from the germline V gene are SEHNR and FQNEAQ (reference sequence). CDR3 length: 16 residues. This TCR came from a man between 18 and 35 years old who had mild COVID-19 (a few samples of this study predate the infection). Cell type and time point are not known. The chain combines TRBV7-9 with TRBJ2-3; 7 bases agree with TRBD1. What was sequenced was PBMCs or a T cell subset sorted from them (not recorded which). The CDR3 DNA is TGTGCCAGCGGGGGACAGTTAGGAACTAGCACAGATACGCAGTATTTT. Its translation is CASGGQLGTSTDTQYF.